The TCR beta chain described here comes from a study of shared clonotypes between healthy human individuals. Replicate PCRs run on sorted subsets employed roughly 180 ng DNA, 30,000 to 35,000 T cell genomes. The assay was immunoSEQ multiplex PCR, and TCRdb's table has in-frame clones only and misses some. The table includes fewer than 1.8 million clones, about 98.5% detected once. Germline V gene lookup returns CDR1 SGHAT and CDR2 FQDESV (reference sequence). V shed 3 bases, J shed 3 bases, and the junction held 4 bases outside the gene matches. The CDR3 runs 14 residues. V gene TRBV11-1 combines with J gene TRBJ2-5; TRBD1 matches 7 bases. The clonotype originates from a man aged 25-45 years in good health. Source material: naive CD4+ T cells sorted from blood. The subset was: CD45RA+ positively selected. The CDR3 sequence is CASSLGQPEETQYF. The CDR3 DNA sequence: TGTGCCAGCAGCTTGGGACAGCCGGAAGAGACCCAGTACTTC.